One and the same sample provided the 27 T cell receptor beta chains below, sequenced in a study of patients and donors after allogeneic stem cell transplantation. MiXCR, run by TCRdb on the RT-PCR reads, gives a single entry per CDR3 protein. The table lists approximately 61,000 distinct CDR3 sequences, roughly 14% of them singletons. Input material: blood, either unsorted or a sorted T cell fraction (not recorded which). Receptor source: a human donor who was either an allogeneic HSCT recipient or a stem cell or donor lymphocyte infusion donor (not recorded which). It is not recorded whose cells these are; they may come from a transplant donor.

This chain uses TRBV20-1 with TRBJ1-5; TRBD1 matches 7 bases. V lost 1 base, J lost 11 bases, and 17 bases stayed unmatched. Germline V gene data show CDR1 as DFQATT and CDR2 as SNEGSKA (reference sequence). The CDR3 is made up of 16 amino acids. The CDR3 DNA follows: TGCAGTGCTAGAGTCTCGCACAGGGGCCCGGAGGGAGCCCAGCATTTT. It yields the protein CSARVSHRGPEGAQHF.

This clonotype was detected ten times or more. The V gene is TRBV20-1, the J gene TRBJ2-1, with 13 positions matching TRBD2. V was pared by 6 bases and J by 5 bases, with 13 bases of the junction left unmatched. The CDR3 runs to 17 residues. The germline CDR1 and CDR2 sequences are DFQATT and SNEGSKA (reference sequence). The CDR3 nucleotides read TGCAGTGCGTGTCGGACTAGCGGGAGTTTGACCCACAATGAGCAGTTCTTC. Protein: CSACRTSGSLTHNEQFF.

The J gene is TRBJ2-5, the V gene TRBV2; 9 bases fit TRBD1. Looked up from germline, CDR1 is SNHLY and CDR2 is FYNNEI. The CDR3 consists of 17 residues. The J segment lost 4 bases and the V segment lost 5 bases, leaving 14 bases of the junction unmatched. CDR3 residues: CASSRLEDRGLPETQYF. For the CDR3, the DNA is TGTGCCAGCAGTCGCCTCGAGGACAGGGGTTTACCAGAGACCCAGTACTTC.

This clonotype was detected ten times or more. V is TRBV20-1 and J is TRBJ1-4, with TRBD1 identical over 7 bases. The V gene end was trimmed by 3 bases and the J gene end by 4 bases; junction bases not matched to a gene: 8. The CDR3 sequence is 15 residues long. Germline CDR1 reads DFQATT; CDR2 reads SNEGSKA (reference sequence). DNA of the CDR3: TGCAGTGCTAGGTCCAACAGGGGTCATAATGAAAAACTGTTTTTT. Translated, it gives CSARSNRGHNEKLFF.

The chain recombines TRBV12-3 or TRBV12-4 with TRBJ2-1; no clear D. Trimming took 2 bases from V and 10 from J, leaving 12 bases between them. The CDR3 consists of 13 residues. CDR3 DNA: TGTGCCAGCAGTTTAAGTCCCCCGACAGAGCAGTTCTTC. Amino acid sequence: CASSLSPPTEQFF.

This clonotype was detected a few times. The chain employs TRBV20-1 and TRBJ1-2, with 8 nucleotides matching TRBD1. The CDR3 spans 16 residues. CDR1 and CDR2 (germline): DFQATT, SNEGSKA (reference sequence). Trimming cost V 5 bases and J 1 base; bases outside gene matches: 12. The CDR3 spells CSASIATGGINYGYTF. Here the CDR3 DNA reads TGCAGTGCTTCCATAGCCACAGGGGGTATTAACTATGGCTACACCTTC.

The chain has TRBV7-6 and TRBJ2-5, with D perhaps matching TRBD2 (5 bases). Germline V gene sequence: CDR1 SGHVS, CDR2 FNYEAQ. The CDR3 contains 15 residues. V lost 1 base and J lost 4, with 13 bases in between. CDR3 nucleotide sequence: TGTGCCAGCAGCTTAGTTTACGAGGGCGGAGAGACCCAGTACTTC. This sequence encodes CASSLVYEGGETQYF. Full variable domain (remainder filled in from reference TRBV7-6 and TRBJ2-5): GAGVSQSPRYKVTKRGQDVALRCDPISGHVSLYWYRQALGQGPEFLTYFNYEAQQDKSGLPNDRFSAERPEGSISTLTIQRTEQRDSAMYRCASSLVYEGGETQYFGPGTRLLVL.

The V gene is TRBV12-3 or TRBV12-4, the J gene TRBJ2-7; the D is unclear. V was cut by 3 bases and J by 7 bases, with 10 bases left in between. The CDR3 consists of 12 residues. CDR3 DNA: TGTGCCAGCAGTTTGCCGCCCAGGGAGCAGTACTTC. Encoded protein: CASSLPPREQYF.

This chain uses TRBV29-1 with TRBJ2-5, with TRBD2 identical over 12 bases. CDR3 length equals 14 residues. The germline gives CDR1 SQVTM, CDR2 ANQGSEA. Unmatched junction bases numbered 1, after V lost 1 base and J lost 4 bases. CDR3 sequence: CSVEGLAGAETQYF. As DNA, the CDR3 is TGCAGCGTTGAAGGACTAGCGGGAGCAGAGACCCAGTACTTC.

This clonotype was detected ten times or more. V is TRBV7-6 and J is TRBJ1-1; no clear D gene. CDR3 length: 16 residues. Looked up from germline, CDR1 is SGHVS and CDR2 is FNYEAQ. The V gene lost 0 bases and the J gene lost 2 bases, with 13 bases spanning the gap. The CDR3 DNA follows: TGTGCCAGCAGCTTAGCCCCCATTTTCGAAAACACTGAAGCTTTCTTT. It specifies CASSLAPIFENTEAFF.

This clonotype has a count of ten or more. The gene calls are TRBV11-2 and TRBJ2-1; maybe TRBD1 (6 bases). This CDR3 has 16 amino acids. The germline CDR1 and CDR2 sequences are SGHAT and FQNNGV. Trimming took off 2 bases at V and 6 bases at J, with 17 bases between the two ends. CDR3 protein: CASSLSVGRGFNEQFF. CDR3 DNA sequence: TGTGCCAGCAGCTTATCGGTAGGCAGGGGCTTCAATGAGCAGTTCTTC. The full variable domain, completed using reference TRBV11-2 and TRBJ2-1, is EAGVAQSPRYKIIEKRQSVAFWCNPISGHATLYWYQQILGQGPKLLIQFQNNGVVDDSQLPKDRFSAERLKGVDSTLKIQPAKLEDSAVYLCASSLSVGRGFNEQFFGPGTRLTVL.

The V and J genes are TRBV15 and TRBJ2-5, with D maybe TRBD2 (6 bases). V shed 2 bases and J shed 7 bases, with 20 bases lying between them. This CDR3 contains 16 residues. CDR1 is LNHNV and CDR2 is YYDKDF in the germline V gene (reference sequence). CDR3 amino acids: CATSRRRWEAGRTQYF. The CDR3 DNA reads TGTGCCACCAGCAGACGTCGCTGGGAGGCTGGGAGGACCCAGTACTTC.

This clonotype occurred a few times. The V gene is TRBV29-1, the J gene TRBJ2-4; D might be TRBD1 or TRBD2, each matching 5 bases. The CDR3 is 13 amino acids. Germline values: CDR1 SQVTM, CDR2 ANQGSEA. The V gene lost 6 bases and the J gene lost 5 bases, with 14 bases spanning the gap. The CDR3: CSVLRDAQNIQYF. The CDR3 DNA sequence: TGCAGCGTACTCCGGGACGCCCAAAACATTCAGTACTTC. Variable domain in full (rest from reference TRBV29-1 and TRBJ2-4): SAVISQKPSRDICQRGTSLTIQCQVDSQVTMMFWYRQQPGQSLTLIATANQGSEATYESGFVIDKFPISRPNLTFSTLTVSNMSPEDSSIYLCSVLRDAQNIQYFGAGTRLSVL.

This clonotype was observed at least ten times. The V and J genes are TRBV12-3 or TRBV12-4 and TRBJ1-3; D is perhaps TRBD1 (6 bases). V was clipped by 5 bases and J by 8 bases, with 22 bases between them. The CDR3 totals 16 residues. CDR3 sequence reads: CASSAGTRSEPYTIYF. The CDR3, as DNA: TGTGCCAGCAGTGCCGGGACACGTTCTGAGCCTTACACCATATATTTT.

The rearrangement links TRBV12-3 or TRBV12-4 to TRBJ2-1, with 11 bases matching TRBD2. The CDR3 length is 16 residues. The V segment lost 3 bases and the J segment 1 base; nucleotides outside the gene matches: 2. The CDR3 sequence: CASSLTSGVSYNEQFF. Here the CDR3 DNA reads TGTGCCAGCAGTTTGACTAGCGGGGTATCCTACAATGAGCAGTTCTTC.

This clonotype has just a few counts. The J gene is TRBJ2-1, the V gene TRBV5-5, with TRBD2 identical over 8 bases. The V gene's germline CDR1 is SGHKS and CDR2 YYEKEE (reference sequence). The CDR3 has 16 amino acids. J lost 1 base, V lost 3 bases, and 6 bases had no gene match. The CDR3 coding sequence is TGTGCCAGCAGCTCGGGACTAGTGTTATCCTACAATGAGCAGTTCTTC. It is translated as CASSSGLVLSYNEQFF.

This clonotype has at least ten counts. This rearrangement joins TRBV6-5 to TRBJ1-3, with D hard to call. The length of the CDR3 is 16 residues. V lost 6 bases, J lost 0 bases, and 15 bases lay in between. Germline CDR1 and CDR2: MNHEY and SVGAGI. CDR3 sequence reads: CASSLGPMSSGNTIYF. For the CDR3, the DNA is TGTGCCAGCAGCTTAGGACCGATGAGCTCTGGAAACACCATATATTTT.

This CDR3 is CASSPLPSPTSYEQYF. The DNA of the CDR3 is TGTGCCAGCTCACCTCTCCCGAGTCCCACCTCCTACGAGCAGTACTTC. V gene TRBV18 combines with J gene TRBJ2-7, with D hard to call. The CDR3 totals 16 residues. CDR1 is KGHSH, CDR2 LQKENI, per germline. V shed 3 bases and J shed 0 bases, with 15 bases lying between them. Together with reference TRBV18 and TRBJ2-7, the CDR3 gives the full variable domain: NAGVMQNPRHLVRRRGQEARLRCSPMKGHSHVYWYRQLPEEGLKFMVYLQKENIIDESGMPKERFSAEFPKEGPSILRIQQVVRGDSAAYFCASSPLPSPTSYEQYFGPGTRLTVT.

The genes are TRBV11-2 and TRBJ2-5, with no clear D. Germline CDR1 reads SGHAT; CDR2 reads FQNNGV. V shed 1 base and J shed 5 bases, with 2 bases lying between them. The CDR3 has 11 amino acids. The CDR3 DNA follows: TGTGCCAGCAGCTTAGTGGAGACCCAGTACTTC. Protein: CASSLVETQYF. Full variable domain (outside the CDR3, taken from reference TRBV11-2 and TRBJ2-5): EAGVAQSPRYKIIEKRQSVAFWCNPISGHATLYWYQQILGQGPKLLIQFQNNGVVDDSQLPKDRFSAERLKGVDSTLKIQPAKLEDSAVYLCASSLVETQYFGPGTRLLVL.

This clonotype was detected ten times or more. V is TRBV9 and J is TRBJ1-1, with 9 bases identical to TRBD1. CDR3 length equals 15 residues. The V and J ends lost 4 bases and 1 base, in that order; junction bases with no gene match: 5. Per germline, CDR1 SGDLS and CDR2 YYNGEE. The CDR3 bases are TGTGCCAGCAGCACCGGACAGGGGAGGAACACTGAAGCTTTCTTT. It codes for CASSTGQGRNTEAFF.

The table lists this clonotype with a few counts. V and J are TRBV29-1 and TRBJ2-7; 10 bases match TRBD2. Germline lookup yields CDR1 SQVTM and CDR2 ANQGSEA. The CDR3 is 16 residues long. J was trimmed by 0 bases and V by 2 bases; bases with no gene match: 7. For the CDR3, the DNA is TGCAGCGTTGAAAAGCGGGAGGGCCCTAGCTCCTACGAGCAGTACTTC. This sequence encodes CSVEKREGPSSYEQYF.

This clonotype was counted many times. This chain links TRBV24-1 with TRBJ2-1; D not resolved. The CDR3 covers 12 residues. The V end was cut by 5 bases, the J end by 8 bases, with 9 bases between. Germline V lookup: CDR1 KGHDR, CDR2 SFDVKD. DNA for the CDR3: TGTGCCACCAGTGGAGGCATGGATGAGCAGTTCTTC. It specifies CATSGGMDEQFF.

The chain is built from TRBV5-1 and TRBJ2-2, with a possible D match to TRBD2 (6 bases). Trimming cost V 1 base and J 7 bases, with 11 bases left between them. Germline values: CDR1 SGHRS, CDR2 YFSETQ. This CDR3 comprises 14 residues. DNA of the CDR3: TGCGCCAGCAGCTTGCGGGAGAGATTCGGGGAGCTGTTTTTT. This sequence encodes CASSLRERFGELFF. Variable domain in full (rest from reference TRBV5-1 and TRBJ2-2): KAGVTQTPRYLIKTRGQQVTLSCSPISGHRSVSWYQQTPGQGLQFLFEYFSETQRNKGNFPGRFSGRQFSNSRSEMNVSTLELGDSALYLCASSLRERFGELFFGEGSRLTVL.

This clonotype was picked up many times. The V call is TRBV5-1, the J call TRBJ1-4; D uncertain. Trimming removed 0 bases from V and 3 bases from J, with 9 bases in between. This CDR3 has 15 residues. CDR1 and CDR2 from the germline V gene are SGHRS and YFSETQ. The CDR3 nucleotides are TGCGCCAGCAGCTTGGAGGGAATACCTAATGAAAAACTGTTTTTT. The encoded protein is CASSLEGIPNEKLFF.

There are many counts of this clonotype. The chain employs TRBV13 and TRBJ2-3; no clear D gene. Germline V gives CDR1 PRHDT, CDR2 FYEKMQ (reference sequence). V dropped 4 bases and J dropped 9 bases, with 8 bases sitting between them. The CDR3 length is 11 residues. The CDR3, as DNA: TGTGCCAGCAGCTCATCTGGGACGCAGTATTTT. Encoded protein: CASSSSGTQYF.

The chain recombines TRBV13 with TRBJ2-1, with D perhaps matching TRBD1 (6 bases). This CDR3 spans 12 amino acids. V dropped 6 bases and J dropped 6 bases, with 9 bases sitting between them. Germline assignment: CDR1 PRHDT and CDR2 FYEKMQ (reference sequence). CDR3 sequence: CASSRDINEQFF. CDR3 in DNA: TGTGCCAGCAGTCGGGACATCAATGAGCAGTTCTTC.

This clonotype was picked up a small number of times. V and J are TRBV27 and TRBJ2-7; D ambiguous. This CDR3 contains 13 residues. The germline V gene has CDR1 MNHEY and CDR2 SMNVEV (reference sequence). V gave up 0 bases and J gave up 7 bases, with 10 bases separating them. CDR3 sequence (DNA): TGTGCCAGCAGTTTATCCGATTGGCGGGAGCAGTACTTC. Amino acids: CASSLSDWREQYF.